The sequence of this TCR beta chain was determined in a study of early T cells in non-severe SARS-CoV-2 infection. Unique molecular identifiers tagged individual cDNA molecules. TCRdb reanalysed the 5' RACE reads using MiXCR and keeps one entry per CDR3 protein. Of some 96,000 distinct CDR3 sequences listed, about 11% are singletons. Remarks on this clonotype: Its specificity is unknown.

Unmatched junction bases numbered 11, after V lost 5 bases and J lost 8 bases. CDR1 is SGHNT, CDR2 YENEEA, per germline. The CDR3 length is 15 residues. Findings and caveats of the study: Reliance on VDJdb matching favored anti-spike CD8 responses; private and CD4 specificities were missed.

The TCR sequence derives from an adult who was a healthcare worker with PCR-confirmed SARS-CoV-2 infection or an uninfected control (not recorded which). Material: whole blood, obtained at baseline. V usage is TRBV11-3 and J usage is TRBJ2-1; 8 bases agree with TRBD1. CDR3: CASSHGQGPGDEQFF. CDR3 in DNA: TGTGCCAGCAGCCACGGACAGGGACCTGGGGATGAGCAGTTCTTC.